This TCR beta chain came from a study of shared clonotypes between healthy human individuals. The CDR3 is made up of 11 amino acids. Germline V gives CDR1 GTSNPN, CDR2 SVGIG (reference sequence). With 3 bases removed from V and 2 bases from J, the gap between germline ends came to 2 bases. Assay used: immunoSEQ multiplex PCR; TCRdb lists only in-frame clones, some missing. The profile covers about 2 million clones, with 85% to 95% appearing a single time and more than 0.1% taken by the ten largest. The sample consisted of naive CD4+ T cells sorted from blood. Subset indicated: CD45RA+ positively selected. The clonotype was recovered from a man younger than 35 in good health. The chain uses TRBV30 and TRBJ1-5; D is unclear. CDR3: CAWRGNQPQHF. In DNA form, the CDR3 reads TGTGCCTGGAGGGGCAATCAGCCCCAGCATTTT.